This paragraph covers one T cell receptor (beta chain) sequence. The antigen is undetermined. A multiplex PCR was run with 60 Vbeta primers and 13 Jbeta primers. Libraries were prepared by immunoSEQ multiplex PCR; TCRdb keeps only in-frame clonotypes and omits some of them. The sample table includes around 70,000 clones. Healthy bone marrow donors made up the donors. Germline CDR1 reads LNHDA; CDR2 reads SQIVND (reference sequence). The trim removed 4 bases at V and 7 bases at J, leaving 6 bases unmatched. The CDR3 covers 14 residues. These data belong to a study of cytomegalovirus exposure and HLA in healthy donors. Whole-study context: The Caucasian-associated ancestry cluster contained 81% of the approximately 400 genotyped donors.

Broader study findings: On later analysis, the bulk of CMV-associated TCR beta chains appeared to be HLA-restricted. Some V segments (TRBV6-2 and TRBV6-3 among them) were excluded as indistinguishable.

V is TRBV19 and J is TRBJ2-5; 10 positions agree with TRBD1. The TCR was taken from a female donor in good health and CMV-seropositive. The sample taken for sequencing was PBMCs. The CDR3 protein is CASSTQTGGGTQYF. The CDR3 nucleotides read TGTGCCAGTAGTACCCAGACAGGGGGCGGGACCCAGTACTTC.